This T cell receptor (beta chain) was retrieved from a study of blood T cell repertoires in COVID-19. About the research overall: The study drew acute and convalescent COVID-19 samples from the United States, Italy and Spain. PBMCs, B-cell-depleted T cells, or T cells provided the cDNA or gDNA that made up the material.

In the original analysis: Reference gene primer amplification yielded estimated nucleated cell counts. Repertoires were generated with immunoSEQ multiplex PCR, while TCRdb's copy carries only in-frame clones and drops some. V, J and clone size reflect that table, while D and trimming were determined from the DNA. The table lists approximately 260,000 clones, roughly nine tenths of them singletons. V trimming: 6 bases; J trimming: 4 bases; junction bases outside the gene matches: 3. CDR3 length equals 14 residues. In germline, CDR1 is WSHSY, CDR2 SAAADI. The TCR sequence derives from a woman in her 40s who had recovered from COVID-19. The sample comprised peripheral blood. The chain is built from TRBV10-2 and TRBJ2-2, with TRBD2 matching over 9 bases. The CDR3 nucleotides read TGCGCCAGCAGGCTAGCGGGGAGCACCGGGGAGCTGTTTTTT. This sequence encodes CASRLAGSTGELFF.